This T cell receptor beta chain is from a study of regulatory T cells in long-lasting Graves disease. Study-level points and caveats: Compared with new cases, persistent Graves' patients showed reduced TCR diversity. New patients shared about 880 public clonotypes, fewer than the approximately 3,000 shared by persistent patients.

In its sample, this clonotype was seen many times. The target antigen is unknown. This sample's time point: newly diagnosed GD, antithyroid drugs for less than 3 months. From RNA extracted from PBMCs, the TCR library was made. Relying on iRepertoire HTBI primers and Arm-PCR of CDR3 regions, the team built TCR beta libraries. Each CDR3 protein is one row after TCRdb ran MiXCR on the multiplex PCR reads. Among over 300,000 distinct CDR3 sequences listed, about 16% were seen once. The sequence came from a female donor with Graves disease. The input for sequencing was peripheral blood mononuclear cells (PBMCs), taken at new diagnosis, from a patient treated with antithyroid drugs.

The CDR3 DNA is TGTGCCTGCCGAGCGGGAATCACAGATACGCAGTATTTT. This codes for CACRAGITDTQYF. The genes are TRBV30 and TRBJ2-3; 7 positions match TRBD2. With 6 bases clipped from V and 2 bases from J, the junction kept 5 bases outside the gene matches. CDR1 and CDR2 (germline): GTSNPN, SVGIG (reference sequence). The length of the CDR3 is 13 residues.